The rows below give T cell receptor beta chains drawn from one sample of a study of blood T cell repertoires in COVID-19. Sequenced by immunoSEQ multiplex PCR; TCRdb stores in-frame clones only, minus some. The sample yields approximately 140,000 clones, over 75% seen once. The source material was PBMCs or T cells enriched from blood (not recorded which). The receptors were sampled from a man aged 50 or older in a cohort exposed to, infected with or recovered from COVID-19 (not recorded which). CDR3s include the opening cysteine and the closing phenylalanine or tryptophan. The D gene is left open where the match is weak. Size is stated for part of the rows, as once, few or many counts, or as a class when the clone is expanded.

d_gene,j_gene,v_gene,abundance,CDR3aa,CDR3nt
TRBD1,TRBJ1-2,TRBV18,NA,CASSRTGDGYGYTF,TGTGCCAGCTCCCGAACAGGGGACGGCTACGGCTACACCTTC
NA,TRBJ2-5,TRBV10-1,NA,CASSVSGTQYF,TGCGCCAGCAGCGTCTCCGGGACCCAGTACTTC
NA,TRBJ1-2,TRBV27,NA,CASSIGRLDGYTF,TGTGCCAGCAGCATCGGGAGGTTAGACGGCTACACCTTC
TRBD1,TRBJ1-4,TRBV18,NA,CASSDQGAANEKLFF,TGTGCCAGCTCAGATCAGGGGGCGGCTAATGAAAAACTGTTTTTT
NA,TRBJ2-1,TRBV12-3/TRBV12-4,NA,CASSLVLYNEQFF,TGTGCCAGCAGTTTAGTACTGTACAATGAGCAGTTCTTC
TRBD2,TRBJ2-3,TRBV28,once,CASSLLPSGRRVLSTDTQYF,TGTGCCAGCAGTTTATTGCCTAGCGGGAGAAGGGTTCTAAGCACAGATACGCAGTATTTT
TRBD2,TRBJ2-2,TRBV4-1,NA,CASSQGGLALAAGELFF,TGCGCCAGCAGCCAAGGTGGACTAGCTCTTGCCGCCGGGGAGCTGTTTTTT
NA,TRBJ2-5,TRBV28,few,CASSPGQQETQYF,TGTGCCAGCAGTCCCGGACAGCAAGAGACCCAGTACTTC
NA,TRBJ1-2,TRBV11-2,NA,CASSKGHLYGYTF,TGTGCCAGCAGTAAGGGACACCTCTATGGCTACACCTTC
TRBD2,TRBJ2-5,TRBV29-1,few,CSVEGDQRTSGGETQYF,TGCAGCGTTGAAGGAGATCAGAGGACTAGCGGAGGAGAGACCCAGTACTTC
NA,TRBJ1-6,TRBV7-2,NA,CASSLEFRLRENSPLHF,TGTGCCAGCAGCTTAGAATTTCGGTTAAGAGAAAATTCACCCCTCCACTTT
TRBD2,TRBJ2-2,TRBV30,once,CAWSRLAGPNTGELFF,TGTGCCTGGAGTAGACTAGCGGGACCGAACACCGGGGAGCTGTTTTTT
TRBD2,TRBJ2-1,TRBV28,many,CASTTLRLARSSYNEQFF,TGTGCCAGCACCACATTGAGACTAGCACGGAGCTCCTACAATGAGCAGTTCTTC
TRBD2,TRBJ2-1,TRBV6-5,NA,CASSSRLAGVVDEQFF,TGTGCCAGCAGTTCCCGACTAGCGGGGGTAGTCGATGAGCAGTTCTTC
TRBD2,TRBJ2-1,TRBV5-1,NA,CASSLVSGAGVDEQFF,TGCGCCAGCAGCTTGGTGTCGGGAGCGGGAGTCGATGAGCAGTTCTTC
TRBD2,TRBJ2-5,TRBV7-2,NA,CASSSQGLAGQETQYF,TGTGCCAGCAGCTCACAGGGACTAGCGGGCCAAGAGACCCAGTACTTC
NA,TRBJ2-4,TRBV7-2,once,CASSLVSTGAKNIQYF,TGTGCCAGCAGCTTAGTTTCCACAGGGGCCAAAAACATTCAGTACTTC
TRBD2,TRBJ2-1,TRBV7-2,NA,CASSLVGPGLAGNNEQFF,TGTGCCAGCAGCTTAGTTGGCCCGGGACTAGCGGGGAACAATGAGCAGTTCTTC
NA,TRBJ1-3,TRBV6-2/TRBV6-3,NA,CASSYSTGPNTIYF,TGTGCCAGCAGTTACTCGACTGGTCCGAACACCATATATTTT
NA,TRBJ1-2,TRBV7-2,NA,CASSLASTQAYGYTF,TGTGCCAGCAGCTTAGCGTCGACACAGGCCTATGGCTACACCTTC
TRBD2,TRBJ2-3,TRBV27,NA,CASSPWGGIGKDTQYF,TGTGCCAGCAGCCCCTGGGGGGGGATCGGGAAAGATACGCAGTATTTT
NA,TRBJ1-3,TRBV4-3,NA,CASSQGSSAGNTIYF,TGCGCCAGCAGCCAAGGCTCCAGCGCAGGAAACACCATATATTTT
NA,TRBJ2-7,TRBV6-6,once,CASSYRGTSYEQYF,TGTGCCAGCAGTTACCGGGGGACCTCCTACGAGCAGTACTTC
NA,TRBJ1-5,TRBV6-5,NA,CATSPVGNQPQHF,TGTGCCACCTCCCCGGTGGGCAATCAGCCCCAGCATTTT
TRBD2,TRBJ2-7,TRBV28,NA,CASSLSRIVLSGSSYEQYF,TGTGCCAGCAGTTTATCCCGAATCGTCTTGAGCGGGAGCTCCTACGAGCAGTACTTC
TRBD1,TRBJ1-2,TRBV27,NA,CASGQGYGYTF,TGTGCCAGTGGACAGGGATATGGCTACACCTTC
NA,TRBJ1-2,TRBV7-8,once,CASSSTGSYGYTF,TGTGCCAGCAGCTCCACAGGGTCTTACGGCTACACCTTC
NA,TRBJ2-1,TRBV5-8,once,CASSLGFGVNEQFF,TGTGCCAGCAGCTTGGGTTTCGGGGTCAATGAGCAGTTCTTC
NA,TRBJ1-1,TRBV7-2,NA,CASSFQQGGTEAFF,TGTGCCAGCAGCTTTCAACAGGGAGGGACTGAAGCTTTCTTT
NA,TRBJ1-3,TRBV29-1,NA,CSVDTPGGGSGNTIYF,TGCAGCGTTGATACCCCCGGGGGGGGGTCTGGAAACACCATATATTTT
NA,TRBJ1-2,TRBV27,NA,CASSSLGTLNYGYTF,TGTGCCAGCAGTTCGCTCGGAACACTAAACTATGGCTACACCTTC
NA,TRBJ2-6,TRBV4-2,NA,CASSQATSSGANVLTF,TGTGCCAGCAGCCAAGCGACTAGTTCTGGGGCCAACGTCCTGACTTTC
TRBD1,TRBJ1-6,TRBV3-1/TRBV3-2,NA,CASSQSGTVNSPLHF,TGTGCCAGCAGCCAATCCGGGACAGTCAATTCACCCCTCCACTTT
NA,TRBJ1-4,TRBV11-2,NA,CASSLGTGFLDEKLFF,TGTGCCAGCAGCTTAGGCACAGGGTTTCTGGATGAAAAACTGTTTTTT
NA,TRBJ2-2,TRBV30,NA,CAGKGHKNTGELFF,TGTGCCGGAAAGGGACACAAGAACACCGGGGAGCTGTTTTTT
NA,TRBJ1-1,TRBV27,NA,CACGENTEAFF,TGTGCCTGCGGGGAAAACACTGAAGCTTTCTTT
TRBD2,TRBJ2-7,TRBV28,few,CASSLGDYHTYEQYF,TGTGCCAGCAGTTTAGGGGACTACCACACCTACGAGCAGTACTTC
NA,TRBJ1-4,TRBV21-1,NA,CASSKGAEKEKLFF,TGTGCCAGCAGCAAAGGAGCGGAGAAGGAAAAACTGTTTTTT
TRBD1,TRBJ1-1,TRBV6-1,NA,CASSVDRGRGDTEAFF,TGTGCCAGCAGTGTTGACAGGGGGCGCGGGGACACTGAAGCTTTCTTT
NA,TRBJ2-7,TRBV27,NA,CASSFGAGVSEQYF,TGTGCCAGCAGTTTTGGAGCCGGGGTCTCCGAGCAGTACTTC